This TCR beta chain was recovered during a study of beta chain features in type 1 diabetes. Study as a whole: Healthy donors resembled patients in age, gender and cell yields.

The CDR3 consists of 12 residues. Note on this clone: Its antigen is not identified. A junction end diverges from the germline sequence, so it may reflect a read error.

Isolated RNA was reverse transcribed in full, so expressed TCRB transcripts were sequenced. Assay used: immunoSEQ multiplex PCR; TCRdb lists only in-frame clones, some missing. The table lists roughly 300,000 clones, approximately 9.7% of them singletons. Study-level results: TCRB CDR3s from Type 1 diabetes patients were moderately but significantly shorter in all four CD4+ subsets. In patients and controls equally, PCR might favor templates that are shorter.

V is TRBV23-1 and J is TRBJ2-3; no clear D gene. TRBV23-1 is sorted into the ORF group, with uncertain function. This clonotype originated in a young man with type 1 diabetes. The sample consisted of central memory CD4+ T cells from blood. DNA of the CDR3: TGCGCCAGCAGCCGGGCCGGTGATCAAGGGCACTTT. Translation gives CASSRAGDQGHF.